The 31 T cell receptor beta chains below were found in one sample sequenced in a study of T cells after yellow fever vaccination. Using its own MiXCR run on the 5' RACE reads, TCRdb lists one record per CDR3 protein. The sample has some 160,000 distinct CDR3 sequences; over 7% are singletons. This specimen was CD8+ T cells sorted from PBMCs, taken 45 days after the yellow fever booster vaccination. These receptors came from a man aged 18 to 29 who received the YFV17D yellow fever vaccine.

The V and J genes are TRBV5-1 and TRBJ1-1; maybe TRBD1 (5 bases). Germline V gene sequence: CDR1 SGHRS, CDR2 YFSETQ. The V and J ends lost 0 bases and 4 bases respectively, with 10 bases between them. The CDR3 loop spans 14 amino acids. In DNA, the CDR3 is TGCGCCAGCAGCTTGGAGGGGTCGGGCACTGAAGCTTTCTTT. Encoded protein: CASSLEGSGTEAFF.

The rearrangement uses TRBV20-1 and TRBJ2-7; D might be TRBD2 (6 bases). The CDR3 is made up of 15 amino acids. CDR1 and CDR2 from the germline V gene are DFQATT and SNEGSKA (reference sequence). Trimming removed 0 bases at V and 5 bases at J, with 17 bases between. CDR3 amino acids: CSARDMGRREDEQYV. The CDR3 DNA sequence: TGCAGTGCTAGAGATATGGGGAGGAGGGAAGACGAGCAGTACGTC.

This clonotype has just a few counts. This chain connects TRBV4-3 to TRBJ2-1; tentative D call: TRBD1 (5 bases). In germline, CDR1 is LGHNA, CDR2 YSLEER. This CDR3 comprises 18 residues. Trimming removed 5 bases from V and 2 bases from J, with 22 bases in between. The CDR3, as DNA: TGCGCCAGCAGCGCCCGAGCCTACAGGACGAAGACCTACAATGAGCAGTTCTTC. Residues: CASSARAYRTKTYNEQFF.

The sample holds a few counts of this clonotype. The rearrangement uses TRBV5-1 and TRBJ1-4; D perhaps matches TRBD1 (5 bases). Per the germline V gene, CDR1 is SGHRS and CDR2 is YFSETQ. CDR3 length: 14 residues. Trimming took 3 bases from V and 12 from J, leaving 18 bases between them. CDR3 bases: TGCGCCAGCAGCTACGAATCGGGGCCCAGGGAACTGTTTTTT. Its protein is CASSYESGPRELFF.

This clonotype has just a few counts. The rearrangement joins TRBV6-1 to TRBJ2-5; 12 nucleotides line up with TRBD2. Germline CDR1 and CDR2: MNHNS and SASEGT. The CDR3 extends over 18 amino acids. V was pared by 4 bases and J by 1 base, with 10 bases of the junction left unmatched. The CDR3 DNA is TGTGCCAGCAGTGTGGGTCGACTAGCGGGGGTAGTCCAAGAGACCCAGTACTTC. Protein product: CASSVGRLAGVVQETQYF.

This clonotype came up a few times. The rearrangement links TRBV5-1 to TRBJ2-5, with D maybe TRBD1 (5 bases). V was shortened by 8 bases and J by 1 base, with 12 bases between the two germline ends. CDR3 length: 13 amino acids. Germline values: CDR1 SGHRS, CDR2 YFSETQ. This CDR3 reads CASRQTLQETQYF. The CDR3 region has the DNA TGCGCCAGTCGACAGACACTCCAAGAGACCCAGTACTTC.

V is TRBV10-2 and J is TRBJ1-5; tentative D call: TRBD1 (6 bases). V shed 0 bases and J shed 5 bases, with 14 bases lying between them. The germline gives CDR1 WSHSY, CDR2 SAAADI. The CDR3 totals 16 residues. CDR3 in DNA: TGCGCCAGCAGTGAGTCCGGGGGGGGGGCCCATCAGCCCCAGCATTTT. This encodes CASSESGGGAHQPQHF.

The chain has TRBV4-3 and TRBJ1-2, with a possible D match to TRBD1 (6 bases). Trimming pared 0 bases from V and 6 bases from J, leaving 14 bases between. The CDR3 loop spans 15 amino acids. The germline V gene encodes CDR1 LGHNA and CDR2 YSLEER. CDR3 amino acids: CASSQDLPTGNGYTF. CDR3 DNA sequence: TGCGCCAGCAGCCAAGATCTCCCTACAGGGAATGGCTACACCTTC.

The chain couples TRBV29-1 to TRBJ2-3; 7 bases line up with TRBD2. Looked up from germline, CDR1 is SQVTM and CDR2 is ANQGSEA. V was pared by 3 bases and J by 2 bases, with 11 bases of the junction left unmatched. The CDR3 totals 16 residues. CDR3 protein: CSVDQPRGSHTDTQYF. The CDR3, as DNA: TGCAGCGTTGATCAGCCGCGGGGGAGTCACACAGATACGCAGTATTTT.

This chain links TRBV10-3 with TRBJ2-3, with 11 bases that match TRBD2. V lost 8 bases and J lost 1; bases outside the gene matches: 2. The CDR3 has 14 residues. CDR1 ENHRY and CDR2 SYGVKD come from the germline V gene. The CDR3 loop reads CAIGLAGGTDTQYF. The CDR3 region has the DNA TGTGCCATCGGACTAGCGGGCGGCACAGATACGCAGTATTTT.

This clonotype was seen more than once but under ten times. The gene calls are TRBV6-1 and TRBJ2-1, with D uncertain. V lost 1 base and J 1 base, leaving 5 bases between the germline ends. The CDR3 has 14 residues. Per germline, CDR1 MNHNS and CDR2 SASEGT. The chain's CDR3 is CASSEVGSYNEQFF. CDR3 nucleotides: TGTGCCAGCAGTGAAGTAGGGTCCTACAATGAGCAGTTCTTC.

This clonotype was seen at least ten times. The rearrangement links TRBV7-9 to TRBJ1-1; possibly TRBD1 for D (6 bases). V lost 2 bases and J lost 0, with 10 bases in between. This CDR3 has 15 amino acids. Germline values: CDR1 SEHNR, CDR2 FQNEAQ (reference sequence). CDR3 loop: CASSLSQGMNTEAFF. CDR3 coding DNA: TGTGCCAGCAGCTTATCCCAGGGGATGAACACTGAAGCTTTCTTT.

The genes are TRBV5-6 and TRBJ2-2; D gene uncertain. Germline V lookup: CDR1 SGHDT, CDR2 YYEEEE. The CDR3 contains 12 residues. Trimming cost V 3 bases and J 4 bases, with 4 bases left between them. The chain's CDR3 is CASSSITGELFF. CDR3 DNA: TGTGCCAGCAGCTCAATCACCGGGGAGCTGTTTTTT.

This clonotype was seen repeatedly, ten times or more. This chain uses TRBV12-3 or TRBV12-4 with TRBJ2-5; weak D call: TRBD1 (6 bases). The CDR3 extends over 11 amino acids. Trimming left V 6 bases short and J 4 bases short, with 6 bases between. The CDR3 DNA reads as TGTGCCAGCAGACAGGGAGAGACCCAGTACTTC. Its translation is CASRQGETQYF.

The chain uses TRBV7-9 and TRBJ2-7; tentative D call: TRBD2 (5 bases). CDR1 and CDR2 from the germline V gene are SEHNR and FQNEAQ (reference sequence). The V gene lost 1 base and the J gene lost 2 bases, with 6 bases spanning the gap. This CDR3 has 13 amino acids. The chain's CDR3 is CASSLGGPYEQYV. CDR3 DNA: TGTGCCAGCAGCTTAGGCGGGCCCTACGAGCAGTACGTC.

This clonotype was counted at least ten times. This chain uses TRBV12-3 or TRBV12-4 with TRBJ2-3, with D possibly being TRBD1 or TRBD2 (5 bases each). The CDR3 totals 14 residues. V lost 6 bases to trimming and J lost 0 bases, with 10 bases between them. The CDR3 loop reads CASSRGGSTDTQYF. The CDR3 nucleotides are TGTGCCAGCAGCCGGGGCGGGAGCACAGATACGCAGTATTTT.

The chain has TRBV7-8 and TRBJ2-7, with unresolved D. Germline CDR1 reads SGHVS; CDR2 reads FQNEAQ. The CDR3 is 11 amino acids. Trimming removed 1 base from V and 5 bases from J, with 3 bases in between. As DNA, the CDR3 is TGTGCCAGCAGCTTAGACCACGAGCAGTACGTC. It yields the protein CASSLDHEQYV.

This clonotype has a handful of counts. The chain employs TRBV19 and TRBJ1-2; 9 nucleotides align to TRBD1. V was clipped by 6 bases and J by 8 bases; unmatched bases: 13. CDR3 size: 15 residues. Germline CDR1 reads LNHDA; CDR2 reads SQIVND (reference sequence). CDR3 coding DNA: TGTGCCAGTAGAGGGACAGGGAACCCAGGAGTGGGCTACACCTTC. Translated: CASRGTGNPGVGYTF.

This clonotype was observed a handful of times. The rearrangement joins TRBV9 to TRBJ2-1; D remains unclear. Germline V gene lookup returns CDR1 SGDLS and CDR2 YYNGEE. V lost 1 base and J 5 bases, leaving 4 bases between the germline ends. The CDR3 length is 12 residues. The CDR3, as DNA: TGTGCCAGCAGCGTACCGGACAATGAGCAGTTCTTC. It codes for CASSVPDNEQFF.

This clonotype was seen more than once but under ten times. The CDR3 DNA follows: TGTGCCAGCAGAGCAGGGTCGGGACCCTCCACCGGGGAGCTGTTTTTT. It encodes CASRAGSGPSTGELFF. The gene calls are TRBV7-3 and TRBJ2-2; TRBD1 or TRBD2 may be the D gene (5 bases each). V was pared by 6 bases and J by 4 bases, with 18 bases between. The germline V gene has CDR1 SGHTA and CDR2 FQGTGA. The CDR3 contains 16 residues.

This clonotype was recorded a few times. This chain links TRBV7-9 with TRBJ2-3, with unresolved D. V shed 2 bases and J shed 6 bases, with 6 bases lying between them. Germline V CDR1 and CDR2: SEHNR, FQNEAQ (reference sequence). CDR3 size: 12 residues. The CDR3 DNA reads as TGTGCCAGCAGCTTATACCCCGATACGCAGTATTTT. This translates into CASSLYPDTQYF.

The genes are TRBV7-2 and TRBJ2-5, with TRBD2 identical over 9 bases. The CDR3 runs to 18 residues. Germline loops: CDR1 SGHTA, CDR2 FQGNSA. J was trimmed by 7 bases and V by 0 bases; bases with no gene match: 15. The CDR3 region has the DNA TGTGCCAGCAGCTTAGCGTTCTCGACTAGCGGTCCACGAGGGACCCAGTACTTC. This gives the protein CASSLAFSTSGPRGTQYF. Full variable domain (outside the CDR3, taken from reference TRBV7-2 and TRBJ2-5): GAGVSQSPSNKVTEKGKDVELRCDPISGHTALYWYRQSLGQGLEFLIYFQGNSAPDKSGLPSDRFSAERTGGSVSTLTIQRTQQEDSAVYLCASSLAFSTSGPRGTQYFGPGTRLLVL.

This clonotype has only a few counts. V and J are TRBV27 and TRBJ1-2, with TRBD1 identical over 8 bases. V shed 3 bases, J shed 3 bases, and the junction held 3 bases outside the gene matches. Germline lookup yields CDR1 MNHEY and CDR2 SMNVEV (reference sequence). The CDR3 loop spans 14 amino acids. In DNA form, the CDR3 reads TGTGCCAGCAGTTTGGCAGGGGGCTACTATGGCTACACCTTC. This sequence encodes CASSLAGGYYGYTF.

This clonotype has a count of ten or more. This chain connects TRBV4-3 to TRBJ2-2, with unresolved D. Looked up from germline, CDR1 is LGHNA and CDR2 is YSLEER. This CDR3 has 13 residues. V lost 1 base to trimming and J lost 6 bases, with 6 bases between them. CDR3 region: CASSQGAAGELFF. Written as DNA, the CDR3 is TGCGCCAGCAGCCAAGGAGCTGCCGGGGAGCTGTTTTTT.

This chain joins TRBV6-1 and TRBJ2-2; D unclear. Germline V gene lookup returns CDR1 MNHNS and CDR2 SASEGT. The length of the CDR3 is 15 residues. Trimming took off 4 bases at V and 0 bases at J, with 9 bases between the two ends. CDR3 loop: CASSALETNTGELFF. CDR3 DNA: TGTGCCAGCAGTGCTTTAGAGACGAACACCGGGGAGCTGTTTTTT.

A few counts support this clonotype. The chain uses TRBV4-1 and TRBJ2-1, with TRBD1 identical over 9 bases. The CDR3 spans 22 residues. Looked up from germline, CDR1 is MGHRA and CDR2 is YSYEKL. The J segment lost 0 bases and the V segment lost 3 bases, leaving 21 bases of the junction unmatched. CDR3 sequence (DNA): TGCGCCAGCAGCCATAGCACAAAAGCTACCGGGACAGGGACGAGCTCCTACAATGAGCAGTTCTTC. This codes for CASSHSTKATGTGTSSYNEQFF.

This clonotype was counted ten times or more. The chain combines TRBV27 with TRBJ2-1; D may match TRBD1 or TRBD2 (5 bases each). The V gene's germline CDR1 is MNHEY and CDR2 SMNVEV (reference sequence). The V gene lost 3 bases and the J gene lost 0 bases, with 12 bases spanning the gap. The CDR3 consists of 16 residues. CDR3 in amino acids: CASSFLGVSSYNEQFF. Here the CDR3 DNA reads TGTGCCAGCAGTTTTTTGGGGGTAAGCTCCTACAATGAGCAGTTCTTC.

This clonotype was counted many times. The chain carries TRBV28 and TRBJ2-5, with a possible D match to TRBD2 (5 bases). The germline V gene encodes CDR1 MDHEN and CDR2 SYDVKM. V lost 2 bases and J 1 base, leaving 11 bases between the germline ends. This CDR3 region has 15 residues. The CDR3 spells CASSLEGSPQETQYF. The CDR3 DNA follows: TGTGCCAGCAGTTTAGAGGGTAGTCCCCAAGAGACCCAGTACTTC. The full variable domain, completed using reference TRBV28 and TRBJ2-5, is DVKVTQSSRYLVKRTGEKVFLECVQDMDHENMFWYRQDPGLGLRLIYFSYDVKMKEKGDIPEGYSVSREKKERFSLILESASTNQTSMYLCASSLEGSPQETQYFGPGTRLLVL.

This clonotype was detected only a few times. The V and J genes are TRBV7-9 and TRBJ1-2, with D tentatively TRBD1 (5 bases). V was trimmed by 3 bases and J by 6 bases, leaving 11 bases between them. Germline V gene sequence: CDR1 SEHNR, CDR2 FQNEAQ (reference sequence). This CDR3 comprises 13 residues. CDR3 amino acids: CASSFVTGHGYTF. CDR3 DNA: TGTGCCAGCAGCTTCGTAACAGGCCATGGCTACACCTTC.

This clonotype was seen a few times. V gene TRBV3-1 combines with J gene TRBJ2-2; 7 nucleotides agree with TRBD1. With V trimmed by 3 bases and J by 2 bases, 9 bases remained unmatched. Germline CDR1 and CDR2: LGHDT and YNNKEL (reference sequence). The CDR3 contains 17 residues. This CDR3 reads CASSHPQGLHNTGELFF. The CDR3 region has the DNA TGTGCCAGCAGCCATCCACAGGGGCTCCATAACACCGGGGAGCTGTTTTTT. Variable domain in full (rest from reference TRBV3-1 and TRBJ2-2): DTAVSQTPKYLVTQMGNDKSIKCEQNLGHDTMYWYKQDSKKFLKIMFSYNNKELIINETVPNRFSPKSPDKAHLNLHINSLELGDSAVYFCASSHPQGLHNTGELFFGEGSRLTVL.

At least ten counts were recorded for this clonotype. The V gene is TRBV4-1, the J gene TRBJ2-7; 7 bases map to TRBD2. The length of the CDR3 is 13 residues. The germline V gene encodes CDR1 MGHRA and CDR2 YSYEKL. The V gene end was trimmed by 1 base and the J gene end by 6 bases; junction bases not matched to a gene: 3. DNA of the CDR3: TGCGCCAGCAGCCAAGGGGAGGGACTCGAGCAGTACGTC. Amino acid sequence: CASSQGEGLEQYV.